This T cell receptor (beta chain) came from a study of blood T cell repertoires in COVID-19. Some clones are missing from TCRdb's copy, which holds only in-frame ones; the method was immunoSEQ multiplex PCR. The sample carries 200,000 to 250,000 clones, about 87% recorded once. J was trimmed by 4 bases and V by 0 bases; bases with no gene match: 4. CDR1 is LNHNV and CDR2 is YYDKDF in the germline V gene (reference sequence). The CDR3 is 15 residues long. The chain is built from TRBV15 and TRBJ2-5; 8 bases align to TRBD1. This TCR came from a man aged 18-30 years with acute COVID-19. The specimen sequenced was PBMCs or T cells enriched from blood (not recorded which). As DNA, the CDR3 is TGTGCCACCAGCAGAGACGGACAGGGCGGAGAGACCCAGTACTTC. Translating gives CATSRDGQGGETQYF.